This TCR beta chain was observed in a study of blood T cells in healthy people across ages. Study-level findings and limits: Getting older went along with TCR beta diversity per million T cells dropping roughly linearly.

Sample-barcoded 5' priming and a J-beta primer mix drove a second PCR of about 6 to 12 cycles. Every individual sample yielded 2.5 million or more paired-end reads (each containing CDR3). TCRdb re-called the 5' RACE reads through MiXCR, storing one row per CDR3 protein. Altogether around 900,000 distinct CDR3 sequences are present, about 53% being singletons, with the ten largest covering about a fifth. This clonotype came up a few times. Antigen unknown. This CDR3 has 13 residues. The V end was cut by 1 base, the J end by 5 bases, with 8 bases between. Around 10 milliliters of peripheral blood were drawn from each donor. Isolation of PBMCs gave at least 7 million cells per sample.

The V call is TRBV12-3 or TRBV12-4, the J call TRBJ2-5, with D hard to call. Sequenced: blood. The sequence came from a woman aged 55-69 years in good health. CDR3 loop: CASSLGDVETQYF. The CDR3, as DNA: TGTGCCAGCAGTTTAGGAGATGTGGAGACCCAGTACTTC.